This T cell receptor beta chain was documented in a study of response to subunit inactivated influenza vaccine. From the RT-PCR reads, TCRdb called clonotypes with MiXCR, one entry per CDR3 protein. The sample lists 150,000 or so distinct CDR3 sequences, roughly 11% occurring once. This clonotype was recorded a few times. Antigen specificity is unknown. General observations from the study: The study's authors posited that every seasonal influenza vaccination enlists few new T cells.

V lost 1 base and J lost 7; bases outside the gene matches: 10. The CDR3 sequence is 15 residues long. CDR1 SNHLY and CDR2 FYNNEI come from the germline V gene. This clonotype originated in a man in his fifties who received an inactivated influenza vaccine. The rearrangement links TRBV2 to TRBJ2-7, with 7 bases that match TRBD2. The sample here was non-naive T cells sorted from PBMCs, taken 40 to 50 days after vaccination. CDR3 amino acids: CASSEGAGPALEQYF. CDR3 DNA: TGTGCCAGCAGTGAAGGAGCGGGACCCGCTTTGGAGCAGTACTTC.